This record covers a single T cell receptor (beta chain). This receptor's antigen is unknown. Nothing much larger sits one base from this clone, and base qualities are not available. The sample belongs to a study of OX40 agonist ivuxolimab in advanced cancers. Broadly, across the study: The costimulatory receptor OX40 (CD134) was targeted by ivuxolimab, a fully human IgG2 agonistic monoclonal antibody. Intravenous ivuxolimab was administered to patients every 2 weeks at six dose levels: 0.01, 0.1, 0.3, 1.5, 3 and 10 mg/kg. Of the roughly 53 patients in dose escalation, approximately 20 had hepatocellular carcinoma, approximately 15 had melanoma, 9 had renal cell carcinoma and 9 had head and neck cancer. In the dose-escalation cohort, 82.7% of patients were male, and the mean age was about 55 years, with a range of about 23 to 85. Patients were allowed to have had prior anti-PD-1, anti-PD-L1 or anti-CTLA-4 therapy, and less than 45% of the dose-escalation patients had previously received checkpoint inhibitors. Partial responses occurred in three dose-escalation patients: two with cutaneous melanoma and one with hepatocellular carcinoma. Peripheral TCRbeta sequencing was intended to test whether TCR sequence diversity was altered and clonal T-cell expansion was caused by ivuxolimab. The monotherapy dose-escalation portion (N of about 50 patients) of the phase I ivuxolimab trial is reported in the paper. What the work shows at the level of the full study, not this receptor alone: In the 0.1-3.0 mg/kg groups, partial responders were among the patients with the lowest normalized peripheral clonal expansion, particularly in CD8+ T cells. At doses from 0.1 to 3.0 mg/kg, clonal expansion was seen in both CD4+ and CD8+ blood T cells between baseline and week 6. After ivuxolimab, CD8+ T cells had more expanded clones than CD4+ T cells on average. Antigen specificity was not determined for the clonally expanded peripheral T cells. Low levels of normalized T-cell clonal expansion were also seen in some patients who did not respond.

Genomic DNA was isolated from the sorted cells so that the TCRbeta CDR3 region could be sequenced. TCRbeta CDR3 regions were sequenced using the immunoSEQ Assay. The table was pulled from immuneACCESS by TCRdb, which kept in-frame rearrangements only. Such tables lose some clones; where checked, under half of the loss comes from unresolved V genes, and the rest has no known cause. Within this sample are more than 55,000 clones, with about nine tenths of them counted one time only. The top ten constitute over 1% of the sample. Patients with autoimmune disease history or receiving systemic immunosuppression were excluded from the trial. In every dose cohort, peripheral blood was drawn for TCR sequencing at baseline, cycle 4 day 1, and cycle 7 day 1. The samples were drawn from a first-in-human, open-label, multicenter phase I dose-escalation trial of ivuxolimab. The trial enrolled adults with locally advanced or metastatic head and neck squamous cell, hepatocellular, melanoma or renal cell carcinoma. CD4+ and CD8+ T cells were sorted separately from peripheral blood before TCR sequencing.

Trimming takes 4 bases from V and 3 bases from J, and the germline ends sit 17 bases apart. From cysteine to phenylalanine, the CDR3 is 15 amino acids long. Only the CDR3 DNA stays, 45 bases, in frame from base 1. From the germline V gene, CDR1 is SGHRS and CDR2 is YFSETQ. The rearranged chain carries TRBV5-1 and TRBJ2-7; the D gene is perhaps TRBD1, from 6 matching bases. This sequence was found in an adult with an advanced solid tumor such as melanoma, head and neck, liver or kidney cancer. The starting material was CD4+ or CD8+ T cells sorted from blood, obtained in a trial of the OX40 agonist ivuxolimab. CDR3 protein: CASSVALTGVYEQYF. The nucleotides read TGCGCCAGCAGCGTTGCCTTGACAGGAGTCTACGAGCAGTACTTC.